Listed here are 16 T cell receptor beta chains from one sample, sequenced in a study of blood T cells in healthy people across ages. A second PCR, run for roughly 7 to 11 cycles, used a sample-barcoded 5' primer plus a J-beta primer mix. TCRdb processed the 5' RACE reads anew with MiXCR; each CDR3 protein has one entry. This table holds over 1,500,000 distinct CDR3 sequences, about 50% found once. Sequenced: blood. These receptors all come from a woman in her thirties or forties in good health.

Worth noting for this clonotype: At one end, the junction sequence differs from germline, possibly due to a read error. The V gene is TRBV7-7, the J gene TRBJ2-1; 7 nucleotides line up with TRBD1. The germline V gene encodes CDR1 SSHAT and CDR2 FNYEAQ (reference sequence). The CDR3 is 13 residues long. The CDR3 coding sequence is TGTGCTAGCAGCCCCCTCACAGGGGATGAGCAGTTCTTC. It yields the protein CASSPLTGDEQFF.

This clonotype occurred a few times. One end of the junction is discordant with germline, which a read error may explain. This sequence joins TRBV6-2 or TRBV6-3 and TRBJ2-5, with TRBD2 identical over 11 bases. Germline V lookup: CDR1 MNHEY, CDR2 SVGEGT. This CDR3 spans 16 amino acids. CDR3 nucleotides: TGTGCCAGTAGTTACGGCCTAGCGGGGGGTAACAATGAGCAGTACTTC. Its protein product is CASSYGLAGGNNEQYF.

This clonotype came up a few times. The CDR3, as DNA: TGTGCCAGCAGCCAAGATCTGGAGAACACTGAAGCTTTCTTT. The encoded protein is CASSQDLENTEAFF. This chain joins TRBV4-2 and TRBJ1-1; D gene uncertain. Germline lookup yields CDR1 LGHNA and CDR2 YNFKEQ. The CDR3 sequence is 14 residues long. Trimming cost V 0 bases and J 1 base, with 6 bases left between them.

The chain is built from TRBV10-3 and TRBJ2-7; no reliable D call. Trimming stripped 6 bases from V and 0 bases from J, with 12 bases between. Germline CDR1 is ENHRY and CDR2 is SYGVKD. The CDR3 covers 14 residues. CDR3 protein: CAISLTSSSYEQYF. DNA of the CDR3: TGTGCCATCAGCCTTACCAGTAGCTCCTACGAGCAGTACTTC.

V usage is TRBV11-2 and J usage is TRBJ2-2; D not resolved. Deletions cut 5 bases from V and 3 bases from J, with 10 bases between. Germline CDR1 and CDR2: SGHAT and FQNNGV. The CDR3 is 14 residues long. Here the CDR3 reads CASSAIIYTGELFF. The CDR3 nucleotides read TGTGCCAGCAGCGCCATTATTTACACCGGGGAGCTGTTTTTT.

This clonotype was picked up one time. The V and J genes are TRBV20-1 and TRBJ2-7; 8 nucleotides line up with TRBD1. Germline V gene data show CDR1 as DFQATT and CDR2 as SNEGSKA (reference sequence). This CDR3 has 15 residues. J was trimmed by 2 bases and V by 5 bases; bases with no gene match: 11. The CDR3 reads CSASRPGTGPYEQYF. CDR3 coding DNA: TGCAGTGCTTCCCGGCCCGGGACAGGCCCCTACGAGCAGTACTTC.

CDR3 amino acids: CASSDRNSNQPQHF. The CDR3 DNA reads as TGTGCCAGCAGTGATCGGAATAGCAATCAGCCCCAGCATTTT. This chain connects TRBV2 to TRBJ1-5; no clear D. Germline V gives CDR1 SNHLY, CDR2 FYNNEI. V lost 3 bases, J lost 0 bases, and 6 bases lay in between. The CDR3 length is 14 residues.

The V and J genes are TRBV6-2 or TRBV6-3 and TRBJ2-3, with 8 nucleotides matching TRBD1. The CDR3 is made up of 14 amino acids. Germline lookup yields CDR1 MNHEY and CDR2 SVGEGT. The CDR3 DNA follows: TGTACCGGGCGCCGGGACAGGAGCACAGATACGCAGTATTTT. As protein: CTGRRDRSTDTQYF.

Only a few counts were recorded for this clonotype. The rearrangement joins TRBV4-3 to TRBJ2-3; maybe TRBD2 (7 bases). The germline V gene has CDR1 LGHNA and CDR2 YSLEER. V was pared by 1 base and J by 4 bases, with 15 bases between. This CDR3 spans 16 amino acids. CDR3 amino acids: CASSQGGGAISDTQYF. The CDR3 nucleotides read TGCGCCAGCAGCCAAGGGGGGGGGGCGATTTCAGATACGCAGTATTTT.

In DNA form, the CDR3 reads TGTGCCAGCAGCGTAGACCCGGGTCTGGAGACCCAGTACTTC. Its protein product is CASSVDPGLETQYF. V and J are TRBV9 and TRBJ2-5; D unresolved. The V and J ends lost 0 bases and 5 bases respectively, with 11 bases between them. Germline CDR1 reads SGDLS; CDR2 reads YYNGEE. The CDR3 is 14 amino acids.

As for this clonotype: A read error may account for a junction end that differs from germline. The genes are TRBV4-2 and TRBJ2-7; the D is unclear. The CDR3 has 14 amino acids. Per germline, CDR1 LGHNA and CDR2 YNFKEQ. The CDR3, as DNA: TGTGCCAGCAGCCCTGACGCAGGAAAGGACGAGCGGTACTTC. It yields the protein CASSPDAGKDERYF.

The chain carries TRBV7-9 and TRBJ2-7, with D uncertain. The J call may be mistaken, given a closer DNA end match to TRBJ2-5. CDR3 length: 13 amino acids. CDR1 is SEHNR, CDR2 FQNEAQ, per germline (reference sequence). CDR3 amino acids: CASSLAIEETQYF. The CDR3 DNA reads TGTGCCAGCAGCTTAGCGATCGAAGAGACCCAGTACTTC.

This clonotype was observed a few times. V usage is TRBV11-3 and J usage is TRBJ2-3, with unresolved D. CDR3 length equals 12 residues. The V end was cut by 5 bases, the J end by 7 bases, with 10 bases between. Germline CDR1 SGHNT, CDR2 YENEEA. CDR3 coding DNA: TGTGCCAGCAGCCTAATGGAGCATACGCAGTATTTT. Its translation: CASSLMEHTQYF.

The CDR3 loop is CASSYSGGALNEQYF. CDR3 in DNA: TGTGCCAGCAGCTATAGCGGGGGGGCACTCAATGAGCAGTACTTC. V usage is TRBV9 and J usage is TRBJ2-5, with 11 bases fitting TRBD2. This CDR3 contains 15 residues. Looked up from germline, CDR1 is SGDLS and CDR2 is YYNGEE. V was clipped by 4 bases and J by 11 bases; unmatched bases: 13.

The chain joins TRBV11-2 to TRBJ2-1; 11 bases match TRBD2. The DNA matches TRBJ2-7 better at its end, which makes the J call doubtful. CDR3 size: 16 residues. Germline CDR1 SGHAT, CDR2 FQNNGV. The CDR3 DNA reads TGTGCCAGCAGCCATAGCGGGGGGGGGTATAGGAATGAGCAGTACTTC. Amino acids: CASSHSGGGYRNEQYF.

V is TRBV5-1 and J is TRBJ2-3; TRBD1 agrees at 10 bases. This CDR3 is 17 amino acids long. The V and J ends lost 3 bases and 2 bases, in that order; junction bases with no gene match: 9. Germline CDR1 reads SGHRS; CDR2 reads YFSETQ. In DNA, the CDR3 is TGCGCCAGCAGCTCCGGGACAGGGGTTTCCCACACAGATACGCAGTATTTT. It encodes CASSSGTGVSHTDTQYF.